This entry describes one TCR beta chain. The sample is drawn from a study of blood T cell repertoires in COVID-19. As for the study in general: T cells, B-cell-depleted T cells, or PBMCs supplied cDNA or gDNA.

V shed 7 bases, J shed 3 bases, and the junction held 14 bases outside the gene matches. This CDR3 comprises 17 residues. Germline loops: CDR1 SGHDT, CDR2 YYEEEE. Per the original methods: It was from reference gene primer amplification that nucleated cell counts were estimated. Profiled with immunoSEQ multiplex PCR; TCRdb holds only in-frame clones, not every one. V and J calls and clone size are copied from that table; D and trimming were computed from the DNA. The sample holds some 210,000 clones, about 85% seen once. Sequenced sample: peripheral blood. The clonotype was recovered from a human donor in a cohort sampled during active COVID-19. This chain joins TRBV5-6 and TRBJ2-1; 9 nucleotides line up with TRBD2. DNA for the CDR3: TGTGCCAGCGCGGGGGTGAAGAGCGGGGGGCTCTACAATGAGCAGTTCTTC. It translates to CASAGVKSGGLYNEQFF.